This TCR beta chain was documented in a study of cytomegalovirus exposure and HLA in healthy donors. For the study at large: An early release of data contained roughly 86 million unique TCRs, which came from HLA-typed donors.

Details on this clone: Antigen unknown.

Primers: 60 Vbeta forward and 13 Jbeta reverse. Data came from immunoSEQ multiplex PCR; TCRdb stores just in-frame clones and leaves some out. The table lists 70,000 to 95,000 clones, about three quarters of them singletons. Points from the study as a whole: TCR beta V segments were, for the most part, productive about 87% or about 30% of the time in an earlier analysis. Analysis was carried out at a later point, and it linked a missense DCLRE1C variant to TCR beta V- and J-gene trimming. A further, later analysis showed that HLA-associated TCR beta chains (compared with equally common others) were more clonally expanded.

Germline V gives CDR1 KGHSH, CDR2 LQKENI. Trimming removed 3 bases from V and 5 bases from J, with 18 bases in between. CDR3 length equals 16 residues. The gene calls are TRBV18 and TRBJ2-3, with D tentatively TRBD2 (5 bases). The TCR sequence derives from a man younger than 40 in good health and CMV-seropositive. Sequencing used PBMCs. CDR3 in DNA: TGTGCCAGCTCACCGCGGCCGCAAGACTATCTAGATACGCAGTATTTT. Encoded protein: CASSPRPQDYLDTQYF.